These 28 T cell receptor beta chains originate from one sample sequenced in a study of cytomegalovirus exposure and HLA in healthy donors. The primer mix had 60 Vbeta and 13 Jbeta primers. Profiling relied on immunoSEQ multiplex PCR, and the TCRdb table lists in-frame clones only, not all of them. This sample contains more than 90,000 clones. The sample consisted of PBMCs. These receptors were taken from a man aged 30 to 39 in good health and CMV-seronegative.

The chain couples TRBV6-5 to TRBJ1-1; D call uncertain. V lost 4 bases, J lost 11 bases, and 11 bases lay in between. Germline assignment: CDR1 MNHEY and CDR2 SVGAGI. The CDR3 is made up of 11 amino acids. As DNA, the CDR3 is TGTGCCAGCAGTTTGGGGAGGCTGGCTTTCTTT. Encoded protein: CASSLGRLAFF.

About this clone itself: A read error may produce the germline difference seen at one junction end. This same CDR3 is encoded by further DNA sequences in the sample. CDR3 region: CASSFQQGQNTEAFF. DNA of the CDR3: TGCGCCAGCAGCTTCCAACAGGGTCAGAACACTGAGGCTTTCTTT. This rearrangement joins TRBV5-1 to TRBJ1-1, with D tentatively TRBD1 (6 bases). CDR3 length equals 15 residues. CDR1 SGHRS and CDR2 YFSETQ come from the germline V gene.

The genes are TRBV5-6 and TRBJ1-3, with 10 nucleotides matching TRBD1. V gave up 3 bases and J gave up 4 bases; unmatched junction bases: 7. CDR1 is SGHDT and CDR2 is YYEEEE in the germline V gene. The CDR3 runs 16 residues. The CDR3 protein is CASSYRDRGYGNTIYF. CDR3 nucleotide sequence: TGTGCCAGCAGCTACCGGGACAGGGGTTACGGAAACACCATATATTTT.

The rearrangement joins TRBV7-8 to TRBJ2-5; weak D call: TRBD1 (5 bases). The germline V gene has CDR1 SGHVS and CDR2 FQNEAQ. V was shortened by 8 bases and J by 4 bases, with 23 bases between the two germline ends. The CDR3 contains 16 residues. The CDR3, as DNA: TGTGCCAGCCATATGCCGACAGCCTTGCCGGGAGAGACCCAGTACTTC. Translating it yields CASHMPTALPGETQYF. Drawing the rest from reference TRBV7-8 and TRBJ2-5, the complete variable domain is GAGVSQSPRYKVAKRGQDVALRCDPISGHVSLFWYQQALGQGPEFLTYFQNEAQLDKSGLPSDRFFAERPEGSVSTLKIQRTQQEDSAVYLCASHMPTALPGETQYFGPGTRLLVL.

The CDR3 DNA reads TGTGCCAGCAGCTTAATCAGCGGGGGGGCGGGGGAGCAGTTCTTC. Protein sequence: CASSLISGGAGEQFF. This chain uses TRBV7-6 with TRBJ2-1; 10 bases line up with TRBD2. With V trimmed by 2 bases and J by 10 bases, 8 bases remained unmatched. Germline CDR1 SGHVS, CDR2 FNYEAQ. This CDR3 has 15 amino acids.

In regard to this clone: An end of the junction differs from the germline gene, which may be a read error. The CDR3 DNA sequence: TGTGCCAGCAGCTTAGCGGGGCGGGGGGCCTCCCACGAGCAGTACTTC. Its translation is CASSLAGRGASHEQYF. The chain couples TRBV7-9 to TRBJ2-7; 8 positions match TRBD2. Germline CDR1 SEHNR, CDR2 FQNEAQ (reference sequence). This CDR3 has 16 amino acids.

This chain connects TRBV28 to TRBJ1-2; 9 nucleotides line up with TRBD1. V shed 6 bases, J shed 7 bases, and the junction held 12 bases outside the gene matches. CDR1 MDHEN and CDR2 SYDVKM come from the germline V gene. This CDR3 has 15 amino acids. DNA of the CDR3: TGTGCCAGCAGGCCCAGGGACAGGGCAGCGGCTGGCTACACCTTC. Translated: CASRPRDRAAAGYTF.

The genes are TRBV29-1 and TRBJ2-2; D is possibly TRBD1 (5 bases). With 5 bases removed from V and 5 bases from J, the gap between germline ends came to 9 bases. CDR1 and CDR2 from the germline V gene are SQVTM and ANQGSEA. This CDR3 region has 12 residues. The CDR3 DNA reads TGCAGCGTTTTCAGGACAACCGGGGAGCTGTTTTTT. It encodes CSVFRTTGELFF.

J is TRBJ1-6 and V is TRBV2; 8 nucleotides match TRBD1. Germline trimming cut 6 bases from V and 7 bases from J; bases unmatched to any gene: 14. This CDR3 comprises 17 residues. CDR1 is SNHLY and CDR2 is FYNNEI in the germline V gene. CDR3 residues: CASRAFGQGGGNSPLHF. CDR3 coding DNA: TGTGCCAGCAGGGCATTTGGACAGGGTGGTGGGAATTCACCCCTCCACTTT.

V gene TRBV5-1 combines with J gene TRBJ2-3; 10 nucleotides align to TRBD2. The junction had 1 base not matched to a gene; V was cut back by 0 bases and J by 0 bases. CDR1 SGHRS and CDR2 YFSETQ come from the germline V gene. CDR3 length equals 16 residues. The CDR3 sequence is CASSLERGGSTDTQYF. The CDR3 coding sequence is TGCGCCAGCAGCTTGGAGCGGGGGGGAAGCACAGATACGCAGTATTTT.

The rearrangement links TRBV19 to TRBJ2-3, with D possibly being TRBD2 (5 bases). CDR3 size: 12 residues. V lost 2 bases and J lost 14, with 14 bases in between. Germline loops: CDR1 LNHDA, CDR2 SQIVND (reference sequence). CDR3 in amino acids: CASSISEGPPYF. The DNA of the CDR3 is TGTGCCAGTAGTATAAGTGAGGGCCCCCCGTATTTT.

CDR3 bases: TGTGCCAGCAGCTACCCGACAGGGGGGTACGAGCAGTACTTC. Translation gives CASSYPTGGYEQYF. This chain connects TRBV5-4 to TRBJ2-5; 9 positions match TRBD1. The J call may be in error: the DNA end matches TRBJ2-7 better. CDR1 SGHNT and CDR2 YYREEE come from the germline V gene (reference sequence). This CDR3 has 14 amino acids.

The chain combines TRBV11-2 with TRBJ2-1, with D possibly TRBD2 on 5 matching bases. Germline values: CDR1 SGHAT, CDR2 FQNNGV. V was cut by 5 bases and J by 10 bases, with 15 bases left in between. The CDR3 is made up of 13 amino acids. CDR3 coding DNA: TGTGCCAGCAGCCTCGCGGGCTCCACAGAGCAGTTCTTC. Protein: CASSLAGSTEQFF.

The V gene is TRBV2, the J gene TRBJ1-2; 8 bases fit TRBD1. There are 16 residues in the CDR3. J lost 1 base, V lost 9 bases, and 13 bases had no gene match. Germline V gene sequence: CDR1 SNHLY, CDR2 FYNNEI. The CDR3: CASTGGIREGNYGYTF. CDR3 DNA: TGTGCCAGTACAGGGGGGATCAGGGAAGGTAACTATGGCTACACCTTC.

As regards this clone: Other DNA variants within this sample encode the same CDR3. The V gene is TRBV4-1, the J gene TRBJ2-2; D unclear. Germline V gene sequence: CDR1 MGHRA, CDR2 YSYEKL. The CDR3 consists of 13 residues. V was trimmed by 4 bases and J by 2 bases, leaving 5 bases between them. CDR3 sequence: CASSPSNTGELFF. The CDR3 DNA follows: TGCGCCAGCAGCCCCTCCAACACCGGGGAGCTGTTTTTT.

V and J are TRBV5-4 and TRBJ2-2; 8 bases align to TRBD1. The germline V gene has CDR1 SGHNT and CDR2 YYREEE (reference sequence). Trimming cost V 4 bases and J 5 bases; bases outside gene matches: 7. This CDR3 is built from 15 residues. The CDR3 DNA sequence: TGTGCCAGCAGCCCTGGGACAGGAAGAACCGGGGAGCTGTTTTTT. Translated: CASSPGTGRTGELFF.

The genes are TRBV5-1 and TRBJ1-2, with D perhaps matching TRBD1 (6 bases). This CDR3 is 11 amino acids long. Germline assignment: CDR1 SGHRS and CDR2 YFSETQ. V was cut by 1 base and J by 14 bases, with 12 bases left in between. The CDR3 DNA follows: TGCGCCAGCAGCTTGACAGGGCAAAGGACCTTC. This translates into CASSLTGQRTF.

The chain recombines TRBV5-4 with TRBJ2-7; possible D gene TRBD2, 5 bases. V was shortened by 2 bases and J by 4 bases, with 13 bases between the two germline ends. From germline, CDR1 is SGHNT and CDR2 YYREEE (reference sequence). This CDR3 comprises 14 residues. The CDR3 DNA is TGTGCCAGCAGCTTCTCCGGGAACCTTTACGAGCAGTACTTC. The encoded protein is CASSFSGNLYEQYF.

The V gene is TRBV5-4, the J gene TRBJ2-2; 7 bases are shared with TRBD1. Germline lookup yields CDR1 SGHNT and CDR2 YYREEE (reference sequence). This CDR3 is 16 amino acids long. V was clipped by 3 bases and J by 4 bases; unmatched bases: 9. CDR3 in DNA: TGTGCCAGCAGCTCCCCCACAGGGGCGGGCACCGGGGAGCTGTTTTTT. Translated: CASSSPTGAGTGELFF.

The rearrangement links TRBV5-6 to TRBJ2-2; TRBD2 matches at 12 bases. After removal of 1 base from V and 4 bases from J, the junction contained 2 bases not matched to a gene. This CDR3 spans 16 amino acids. Germline V gene lookup returns CDR1 SGHDT and CDR2 YYEEEE. CDR3 amino acids: CASSLSSGGATGELFF. CDR3 bases: TGTGCCAGCAGCTTGTCTAGCGGGGGGGCCACCGGGGAGCTGTTTTTT.

This rearrangement joins TRBV7-3 to TRBJ2-1; 7 nucleotides align to TRBD1. V dropped 4 bases and J dropped 2; count of bases not matched to a gene: 2. Germline assignment: CDR1 SGHTA and CDR2 FQGTGA. This CDR3 contains 14 residues. CDR3 region: CASSSTGTYNEQFF. CDR3 bases: TGTGCCAGCAGCTCGACAGGGACCTACAATGAGCAGTTCTTC.

The chain links TRBV2 to TRBJ1-5; D gene uncertain. Per the germline V gene, CDR1 is SNHLY and CDR2 is FYNNEI. The CDR3 is made up of 14 amino acids. The V end lost 2 bases, the J end lost 9 bases, and 14 bases lay between the germline ends. Here the CDR3 reads CASSERSPVGPQHF. CDR3 bases: TGTGCCAGCAGTGAAAGGAGCCCCGTTGGGCCCCAGCATTTT.

The chain joins TRBV5-5 to TRBJ2-1; D is perhaps TRBD2 (7 bases). Germline values: CDR1 SGHKS, CDR2 YYEKEE (reference sequence). This CDR3 comprises 16 residues. Trimming cost V 0 bases and J 8 bases, with 18 bases left between them. In nucleotides, the CDR3 is TGTGCCAGCAGCTTGGCGGGGGGCGAAGGTGGCTATGAGCAGTTCTTC. This encodes CASSLAGGEGGYEQFF.

This chain joins TRBV5-1 and TRBJ2-3; a weak D match, TRBD1 (6 bases). Trimming removed 4 bases from V and 1 base from J, with 7 bases in between. This CDR3 is built from 13 residues. Germline assignment: CDR1 SGHRS and CDR2 YFSETQ. The CDR3 bases are TGCGCCAGCAGCCCAGGGGGCACAGATACGCAGTATTTT. It is translated as CASSPGGTDTQYF.

The rearrangement joins TRBV7-8 to TRBJ1-2; D uncertain. The V and J ends lost 5 bases and 4 bases respectively, with 11 bases between them. Germline CDR1 and CDR2: SGHVS and FQNEAQ. The length of the CDR3 is 13 residues. Here the CDR3 DNA reads TGTGCCAGCAGCGTCGATCCGAGCTATGGCTACACCTTC. Protein: CASSVDPSYGYTF.

The J gene is TRBJ2-2, the V gene TRBV15, with D perhaps matching TRBD1 (6 bases). Trimming shortened V by 5 bases and J by 1 base, and 14 bases separated the two germline ends. Germline CDR1 LNHNV, CDR2 YYDKDF (reference sequence). This CDR3 comprises 16 residues. This CDR3 reads CATSGGTGRNTGELFF. CDR3 coding DNA: TGTGCCACCAGCGGGGGTACAGGGAGGAACACCGGGGAGCTGTTTTTT.

The genes are TRBV19 and TRBJ2-2; 9 positions match TRBD2. The CDR3 extends over 16 amino acids. Germline loops: CDR1 LNHDA, CDR2 SQIVND (reference sequence). V dropped 7 bases and J dropped 4; count of bases not matched to a gene: 10. CDR3 sequence reads: CASTPRAGGGTGELFF. The CDR3 DNA reads TGTGCCAGTACCCCCAGGGCGGGGGGGGGCACCGGGGAGCTGTTTTTT.

This chain's CDR3 is CASSLAAGGSSYNEQFF. The CDR3 DNA reads as TGCGCCAGCAGCTTGGCGGCGGGGGGGAGCTCCTACAATGAGCAGTTCTTC. The V call is TRBV5-1, the J call TRBJ2-1; TRBD2 matches at 9 bases. The CDR3 contains 17 residues. Germline loops: CDR1 SGHRS, CDR2 YFSETQ. V shed 0 bases and J 0 bases; nucleotides not matched to a gene: 4.